Listed below are T cell receptor beta chains from one sample, sequenced in a study of blood T cell repertoires in COVID-19. Some clones are missing from TCRdb's copy, which holds only in-frame ones; the method was immunoSEQ multiplex PCR. The sample yields some 330,000 clones, 70% to 90% seen once. Sequenced input: PBMCs or T cells enriched from blood (not recorded which). Every receptor here comes from a middle-aged man in a cohort exposed to, infected with or recovered from COVID-19 (not recorded which). CDR3s include the opening cysteine and the closing phenylalanine or tryptophan. D genes are given only for firm matches. Expanded clones get a size class; other rows say once, few or many, or leave the size out.

j_call v_call d_call clone_size cdr3_nt cdr3_aa
TRBJ1-5 TRBV28 TRBD1 NA TGTGCCAGCGCCGACACAGGGGACCAGGGGCATTTT CASADTGDQGHF
TRBJ1-1 TRBV28 NA NA TGTGCCAGCACCCCTCGGGGGGCTGGGAACACTGAAGCTTTCTTT CASTPRGAGNTEAFF
TRBJ2-1 TRBV2 NA few TGTGCCAGCAGTGAATTAGCCAGCTACAATGAGCAGTTCTTC CASSELASYNEQFF
TRBJ2-5 TRBV7-8 TRBD2 NA TGTGCCAGCAGCCCCAGGACTAGCGGGATCTGGGAGACCCAGTACTTC CASSPRTSGIWETQYF
TRBJ1-1 TRBV3-1/TRBV3-2 TRBD1 NA TGTGCCAGCAGCCAACAAACAGGGGGCACTGAAGCTTTCTTT CASSQQTGGTEAFF
TRBJ1-2 TRBV3-1/TRBV3-2 TRBD1 NA TGTGCCAGCAGCCTTCGGACAGGGGGAGGCTACACCTTC CASSLRTGGGYTF
TRBJ1-4 TRBV28 TRBD1 few TGTGCCACCCAGGGGGGACAAGTTAATGAAAAACTGTTTTTT CATQGGQVNEKLFF
TRBJ2-7 TRBV5-1 NA few TGCGCCAGCAGCCCGGACACCCCCTCCTACGAGCAGTACTTC CASSPDTPSYEQYF
TRBJ1-4 TRBV28 NA NA TGTGCCAGCAGTTTAGCCAGCGGGGTTGAGGAAAAACTGTTTTTT CASSLASGVEEKLFF
TRBJ1-4 TRBV7-9 NA NA TGTGCCAGCAGCACCTTGGGGGGGAATGAAAAACTGTTTTTT CASSTLGGNEKLFF
TRBJ1-2 TRBV5-1 NA NA TGCGCCAGCAGCCCTGGATCGGGAAAAGCTAACTATGGCTACACCTTC CASSPGSGKANYGYTF
TRBJ1-5 TRBV28 NA NA TGTGCCAGCAGGCACCGGGACACCCATCAGTCCCAGCATTTT CASRHRDTHQSQHF
TRBJ2-7 TRBV5-6 NA NA TGTGCCAGCAGCTTGTCTGGGACAAGGTTGCGGCAGTACTTC CASSLSGTRLRQYF
TRBJ1-2 TRBV11-2 NA NA TGTGCCAGCAGCTTGGCCGGGACTCCGGTCTATGGCTACACCTTC CASSLAGTPVYGYTF
TRBJ1-1 TRBV28 TRBD1 NA TGTGCCAGCAGTTTACGACGCTCCGGGACAGTGAACACTGAAGTTTTCTTT CASSLRRSGTVNTEVFF
TRBJ2-1 TRBV3-1/TRBV3-2 TRBD2 NA TGTGCCAGCAGCCAGGCTAGCGGGAGGGTATTCTTC CASSQASGRVFF
TRBJ1-1 TRBV5-1 NA NA TGCGCCAGCAGGCAAAATCAGGGGCCTGAAGCTTTCTTT CASRQNQGPEAFF
TRBJ2-1 TRBV21-1 NA NA TGTGCCAGCAGCCTAGCGGGCTACTACAATGAGCAGTTCTTC CASSLAGYYNEQFF
TRBJ2-2 TRBV5-1 TRBD1 NA TGCGCCAGCAGCAGTACAGGGGCCTATAACACCGGGGAGCTGTTTTTT CASSSTGAYNTGELFF
TRBJ1-2 TRBV5-1 TRBD1 NA TGCGCCAGCAGCCAGGACAGGGGATATGGCTACACCTTC CASSQDRGYGYTF
TRBJ2-3 TRBV27 TRBD2 NA TGTGCCAGGTGCGGGAGGTGGAGCACAGATACGCAGTATTTT CARCGRWSTDTQYF
TRBJ2-5 TRBV18 NA NA TGTGCCAGCTCACCCGTGGCACGGTCGGGGGAGACCCAGTACTTC CASSPVARSGETQYF
TRBJ1-1 TRBV9 NA NA TGTGCCAGCAGCGTAGAAGGGGTGAACACTGAAGCTTTCTTT CASSVEGVNTEAFF
TRBJ1-1 TRBV7-9 TRBD1 NA TGTGCCAGCAGCTTACACGCAGGGGGGAACACTGAAGCTTTCTTT CASSLHAGGNTEAFF
TRBJ1-3 TRBV6-5 TRBD1 once TGTGCCAGCTTTCAGGGGGCGAACGCTGGAAACACCATATATTTT CASFQGANAGNTIYF